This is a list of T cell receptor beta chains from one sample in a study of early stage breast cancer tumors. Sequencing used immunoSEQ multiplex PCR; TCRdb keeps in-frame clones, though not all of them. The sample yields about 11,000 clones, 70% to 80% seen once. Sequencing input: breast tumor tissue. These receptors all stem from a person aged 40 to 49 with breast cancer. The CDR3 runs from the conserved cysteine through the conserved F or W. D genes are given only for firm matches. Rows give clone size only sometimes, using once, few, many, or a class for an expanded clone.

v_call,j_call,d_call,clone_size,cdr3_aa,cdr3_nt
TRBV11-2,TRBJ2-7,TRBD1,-,CASSLNTGGYEQYF,TGTGCCAGCAGCTTAAATACAGGGGGCTACGAGCAGTACTTC
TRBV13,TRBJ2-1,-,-,CASSPSTMLGNEQFF,TGTGCCAGCAGCCCTAGTACAATGTTGGGCAATGAGCAGTTCTTC
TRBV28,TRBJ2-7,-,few,CASSLFAGAAYEQYF,TGTGCCAGCAGTTTATTTGCGGGGGCGGCCTACGAGCAGTACTTC
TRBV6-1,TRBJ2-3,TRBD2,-,CASKREAGTDTQYF,TGTGCCAGCAAGCGGGAGGCAGGCACAGATACGCAGTATTTT
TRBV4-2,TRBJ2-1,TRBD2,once,CASSLAGGIYNEQFF,TGTGCCAGCAGCCTAGCGGGAGGCATTTACAATGAGCAGTTCTTC
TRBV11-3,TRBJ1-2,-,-,CASSPRGGLTNYGYTF,TGTGCCAGCAGCCCGCGAGGGGGGCTTACTAACTATGGCTACACCTTC
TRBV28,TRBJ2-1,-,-,CASSPFSYNEQFF,TGTGCCAGCAGTCCCTTCTCCTACAATGAGCAGTTCTTC
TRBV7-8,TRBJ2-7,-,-,CASSSIATPHEQYF,TGTGCCAGCAGCTCCATAGCTACGCCCCACGAGCAGTACTTC
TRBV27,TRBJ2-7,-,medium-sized,CASSLGSERAYEQYF,TGTGCCAGCAGTTTAGGATCGGAGAGGGCCTACGAGCAGTACTTC
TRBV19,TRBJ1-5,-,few,CASSIRPRRSNQPQHF,TGTGCCAGTAGTATTCGCCCCCGAAGAAGCAATCAGCCCCAGCATTTT
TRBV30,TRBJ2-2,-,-,CAFTKTELTGELFF,TGTGCCTTTACAAAGACAGAACTTACCGGGGAGCTGTTTTTT
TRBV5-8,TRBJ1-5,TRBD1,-,CASSLGTGVDQPQHF,TGTGCCAGCAGCTTGGGGACAGGGGTGGATCAGCCCCAGCATTTT
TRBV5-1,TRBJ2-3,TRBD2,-,CASSLSGVTDTQYF,TGCGCCAGCAGCTTGAGCGGGGTCACAGATACGCAGTATTTT
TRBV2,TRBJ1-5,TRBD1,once,CASNGQGGNQPQHF,TGTGCCAGCAACGGACAGGGCGGCAATCAGCCCCAGCATTTT
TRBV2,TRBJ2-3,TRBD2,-,CASSASGKSDTQYF,TGTGCCAGCAGTGCCAGCGGGAAATCAGATACGCAGTATTTT
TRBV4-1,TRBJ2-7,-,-,CASSPRFGSYYEQYF,TGCGCCAGCAGCCCCAGGTTTGGCAGCTACTACGAGCAGTACTTC
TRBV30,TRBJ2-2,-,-,CAWSVKYQDGELFF,TGTGCCTGGAGTGTAAAATATCAGGACGGGGAGCTGTTTTTT
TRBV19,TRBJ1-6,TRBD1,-,CASKRDRVDFSPLHF,TGTGCCAGTAAACGAGACAGGGTTGATTTTTCACCCCTCCACTTT
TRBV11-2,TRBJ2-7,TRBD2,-,CASSIDLASGAYEQYF,TGTGCCAGTAGTATAGATCTGGCTAGCGGGGCTTACGAGCAGTACTTC
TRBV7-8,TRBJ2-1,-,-,CASSPPGVDEQFF,TGTGCCAGCAGCCCCCCAGGGGTTGATGAGCAGTTCTTC
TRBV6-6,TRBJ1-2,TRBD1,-,CASSREQGGYGYTF,TGTGCCAGCAGTCGAGAACAGGGGGGCTATGGCTACACCTTC
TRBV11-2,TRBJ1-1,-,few,CASSLAMNTEAFF,TGTGCCAGCAGCTTAGCGATGAACACTGAAGCTTTCTTT
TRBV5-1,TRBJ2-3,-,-,CASSPEDDVTSTDTQYF,TGCGCCAGCAGCCCCGAGGACGACGTTACTAGCACAGATACGCAGTATTTT
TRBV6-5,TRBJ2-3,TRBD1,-,CASRPLTGRTDTQYF,TGTGCCAGCAGACCGTTGACAGGGCGCACAGATACGCAGTATTTT
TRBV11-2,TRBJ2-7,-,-,CASSLVYLSPANEQYF,TGTGCCAGCAGCTTAGTATATCTTTCCCCGGCTAACGAGCAGTACTTC
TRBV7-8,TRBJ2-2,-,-,CASSLVVTNTGELFF,TGTGCCAGCAGCTTAGTGGTTACGAACACCGGGGAGCTGTTTTTT
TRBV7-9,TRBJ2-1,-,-,CASSQPESSYNEQFF,TGTGCCAGCAGCCAACCGGAGAGCTCCTACAATGAGCAGTTCTTC
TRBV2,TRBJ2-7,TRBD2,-,CASSASPLAGRTYEQYF,TGTGCCAGCAGCGCGTCTCCACTAGCGGGGAGAACCTACGAGCAGTACTTC
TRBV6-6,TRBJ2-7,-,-,CATQNRLVSYEQYF,TGTGCCACCCAAAACCGACTAGTTTCCTACGAGCAGTACTTC
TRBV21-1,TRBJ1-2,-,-,CASRVGGDPYGYTF,TGTGCCAGCAGGGTGGGGGGGGATCCGTATGGCTACACCTTC
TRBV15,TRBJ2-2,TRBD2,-,CATSTRTSWYTGELFF,TGTGCCACCAGCACCAGGACTAGCTGGTACACCGGGGAGCTGTTTTTT
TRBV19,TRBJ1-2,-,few,CASSTPPQGGHYGYTF,TGTGCCAGTAGTACGCCGCCACAGGGAGGGCACTATGGCTACACCTTC
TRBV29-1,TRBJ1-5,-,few,CSVEDPLSNQPQHF,TGCAGCGTTGAAGATCCACTTAGCAATCAGCCCCAGCATTTT
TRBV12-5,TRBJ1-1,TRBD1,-,CASGLSLAGGNNTEAFF,TGTGCTAGTGGTTTAAGCTTGGCAGGGGGCAATAACACTGAAGCTTTCTTT
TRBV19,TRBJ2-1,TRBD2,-,CASSIAVGTSGGEQFF,TGTGCCAGTAGTATAGCGGTTGGGACTAGCGGGGGAGAGCAGTTCTTC
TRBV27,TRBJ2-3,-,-,CASSPGLTSTDTQYF,TGTGCCAGCAGTCCCGGACTGACTAGCACAGATACGCAGTATTTT
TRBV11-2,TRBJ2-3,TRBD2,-,CASSLLAGGADTQYF,TGTGCCAGCAGCTTACTAGCGGGAGGGGCAGATACGCAGTATTTT
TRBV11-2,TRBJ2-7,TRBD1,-,CASSSIRDSFYEQYF,TGTGCCAGCAGCTCGATACGGGACAGTTTCTACGAGCAGTACTTC
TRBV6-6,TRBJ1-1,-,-,CASSRTITEAFF,TGTGCCAGCAGTCGGACAATCACTGAAGCTTTCTTT
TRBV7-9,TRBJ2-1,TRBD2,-,CASSFGTSGSNEQFF,TGTGCCAGCAGCTTTGGGACTAGCGGGAGCAATGAGCAGTTCTTC